These 10 T cell receptor beta chains share one sample of origin, sequenced in a study of CD8+CD57+ T cells in acquired aplastic anemia. Only patients with CD8+CD57+ cell expansion on flow cytometry were chosen for sequencing. Template material for TCR beta VDJ and CDR3 profiling consisted of genomic DNA. TCRdb independently ran MiXCR on the reads; one entry per CDR3 protein. The repertoire holds about 180,000 distinct CDR3 sequences, with 48% as singletons. Sequenced input: sorted CD4+, CD8+, or CD8+CD57+ T cells (not recorded which) from PBMCs. Every receptor here comes from a human donor with aplastic anemia.

The chain recombines TRBV20-1 with TRBJ1-1, with a tentative D call TRBD1 (5 bases). The CDR3 runs to 12 residues. V lost 4 bases, J lost 1 base, and 7 bases lay in between. Germline loops: CDR1 DFQATT, CDR2 SNEGSKA (reference sequence). The CDR3 region is CSANGGNTEAFF. The CDR3, as DNA: TGCAGTGCTAACGGGGGGAACACTGAAGCTTTCTTT.

This clonotype has only one observation. CDR3 protein: CASSEAIRNEQFF. Written as DNA, the CDR3 is TGTGCCAGCAGTGAAGCGATTCGCAATGAGCAGTTCTTC. The rearrangement uses TRBV2 and TRBJ2-1; no firm D call. The V gene's germline CDR1 is SNHLY and CDR2 FYNNEI. The CDR3 is 13 amino acids. Deletions cut 0 bases from V and 6 bases from J, with 6 bases between.

To note about this clonotype: Just one base apart from a much larger clone, this may be a read error. The rearrangement joins TRBV2 to TRBJ2-7; D possibly corresponds to TRBD2 (6 bases). CDR3 length: 16 residues. Per germline, CDR1 SNHLY and CDR2 FYNNEI. Trimming pared 0 bases from V and 12 bases from J, leaving 24 bases between. DNA for the CDR3: TGTGCCAGCAGTGAAGCGGGGCGGGACTTCAACGAAAGGCGGTACTTC. It specifies CASSEAGRDFNERRYF.

There are a few counts of this clonotype. Written as DNA, the CDR3 is TGCAGCGTTGAGACAGGGTCAGCAGATACGCAGTATTTT. This translates into CSVETGSADTQYF. The J gene is TRBJ2-3, the V gene TRBV29-1; 7 bases agree with TRBD1. Germline-derived CDR1 and CDR2 are SQVTM and ANQGSEA. The CDR3 covers 13 residues. The J segment lost 4 bases and the V segment lost 3 bases, leaving 4 bases of the junction unmatched.

This clonotype was seen many times. This chain uses TRBV7-9 with TRBJ1-5; TRBD1 is a possible D gene (5 bases). The CDR3 runs 16 residues. Trimming stripped 3 bases from V and 2 bases from J, with 14 bases between. Germline V lookup: CDR1 SEHNR, CDR2 FQNEAQ (reference sequence). CDR3: CASSFGAGGGNQPQHF. CDR3 coding DNA: TGTGCCAGCAGCTTCGGGGCAGGTGGTGGCAATCAGCCCCAGCATTTT. Full variable domain (rest looked up from reference TRBV7-9 and TRBJ1-5): DTGVSQNPRHKITKRGQNVTFRCDPISEHNRLYWYRQTLGQGPEFLTYFQNEAQLEKSRLLSDRFSAERPKGSFSTLEIQRTEQGDSAMYLCASSFGAGGGNQPQHFGDGTRLSIL.

V is TRBV29-1 and J is TRBJ2-7; 12 bases fit TRBD1. CDR3 size: 15 residues. Germline CDR1 reads SQVTM; CDR2 reads ANQGSEA. With 6 bases clipped from V and 3 bases from J, the junction kept 9 bases outside the gene matches. The chain's CDR3 is CSVDPGQGADYEQYF. The CDR3 coding sequence is TGCAGCGTCGACCCGGGACAGGGGGCCGACTACGAGCAGTACTTC.

This clonotype was observed a single time. V and J are TRBV11-3 and TRBJ2-5; 10 positions match TRBD2. From germline, CDR1 is SGHNT and CDR2 YENEEA. CDR3 size: 16 residues. Trimming took 3 bases from V and 4 from J; bases not matched to a gene: 8. CDR3 DNA: TGTGCCAGCAGCTTCCCTAGCGGGAGAAGAGGAGAGACCCAGTACTTC. Its translation is CASSFPSGRRGETQYF.

This clonotype was recorded at least ten times. This sequence joins TRBV7-9 and TRBJ1-4, with TRBD1 matching over 7 bases. The length of the CDR3 is 15 residues. The V gene end was trimmed by 4 bases and the J gene end by 5 bases; junction bases not matched to a gene: 7. Germline lookup yields CDR1 SEHNR and CDR2 FQNEAQ (reference sequence). DNA for the CDR3: TGTGCCAGCAGCTCAGCAGGGGGTTTAAATGAAAAACTGTTTTTT. As protein: CASSSAGGLNEKLFF.

The V call is TRBV10-3, the J call TRBJ2-3; D may be TRBD2 (5 bases). From germline, CDR1 is ENHRY and CDR2 SYGVKD. Trimming took off 6 bases at V and 2 bases at J, with 12 bases between the two ends. The CDR3 sequence is 14 residues long. The CDR3 nucleotides read TGTGCCATCAGGAGAGCGGATTCCACAGATACGCAGTATTTT. Translation gives CAIRRADSTDTQYF.

The count of this clonotype is one. The chain is built from TRBV25-1 and TRBJ2-7; D possibly uses TRBD1 or TRBD2 (5 bases each). CDR1 is MGHDK, CDR2 SYGVNS, per germline. V lost 5 bases and J lost 5, with 19 bases in between. This CDR3 has 15 residues. The CDR3 coding sequence is TGTGCCAGCAGTTACTTGGGCCAGGGAGCGAACGAGCAGTACTTC. It yields the protein CASSYLGQGANEQYF.